Reported below is one T cell receptor (beta chain). The data were taken from a study of T cell responses to AZD1222 COVID-19 vaccine. Libraries were prepared by immunoSEQ multiplex PCR; TCRdb keeps only in-frame clonotypes and omits some of them. The sample gives roughly 150,000 clones, more than 75% of which show up once; about 3% is in the top ten. V shed 4 bases, J shed 4 bases, and the junction held 8 bases outside the gene matches. The CDR3 runs to 16 residues. Germline assignment: CDR1 MNHNY and CDR2 SVGAGI (reference sequence). The rearrangement uses TRBV6-6 and TRBJ1-4, with 8 positions matching TRBD1. The material sequenced was peripheral blood, taken 28 days after the second AZD1222 dose. The clonotype was recovered from an adult who received the AZD1222 COVID-19 vaccine. The CDR3 region has the DNA TGTGCCAGCAGTTCCCTAGACAGGGGTCATAATGAAAAACTGTTTTTT. It encodes CASSSLDRGHNEKLFF.